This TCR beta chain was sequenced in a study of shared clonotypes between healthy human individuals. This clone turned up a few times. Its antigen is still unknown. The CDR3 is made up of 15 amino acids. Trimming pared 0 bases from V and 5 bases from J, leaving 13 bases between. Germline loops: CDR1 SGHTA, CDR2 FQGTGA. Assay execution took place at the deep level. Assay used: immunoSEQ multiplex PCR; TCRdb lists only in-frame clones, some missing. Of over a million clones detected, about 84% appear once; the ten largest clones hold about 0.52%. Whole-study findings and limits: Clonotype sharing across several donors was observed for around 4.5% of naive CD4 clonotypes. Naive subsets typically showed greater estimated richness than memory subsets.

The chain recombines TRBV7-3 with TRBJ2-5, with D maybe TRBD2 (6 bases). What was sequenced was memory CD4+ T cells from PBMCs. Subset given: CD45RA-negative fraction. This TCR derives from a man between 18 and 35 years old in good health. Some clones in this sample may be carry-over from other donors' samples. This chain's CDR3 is CASSLTLAAGETQYF. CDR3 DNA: TGTGCCAGCAGCTTAACACTAGCAGCTGGGGAGACCCAGTACTTC.